These T cell receptor beta chains were read from a single sample in a study of PD-1 blockade in classical Hodgkin lymphoma. Assay: immunoSEQ multiplex PCR; the TCRdb copy retains only in-frame clones and omits some. The repertoire holds roughly 41,000 clones, with 65% to 70% as singletons. Specimen: peripheral blood mononuclear cells (PBMCs), collected before the fourth cycle of nivolumab. The source is a human donor with classical Hodgkin lymphoma. CDR3s include the opening cysteine and the closing phenylalanine or tryptophan. Each record gives: clone size, D gene, V gene, J gene, CDR3 DNA, CDR3 protein. A D gene is named only where the DNA matches it firmly. Expanded clones are given a class, and other clones once, few, many or no size at all.

clone size: few
D gene: -
V gene: TRBV2
J gene: TRBJ1-1
CDR3 DNA: TGTGCCAGCAGTGAAGCAAGCGGGTTACTTTCCCAGATGAACACTGAAGCTTTCTTT
CDR3 protein: CASSEASGLLSQMNTEAFF

clone size: -
D gene: -
V gene: TRBV19
J gene: TRBJ1-2
CDR3 DNA: TGTGCCAGTAGTATTTGGGAGAAAAACTATGGCTACACCTTC
CDR3 protein: CASSIWEKNYGYTF

clone size: -
D gene: -
V gene: TRBV9
J gene: TRBJ1-1
CDR3 DNA: TGTGCCAGCAGCGAAGCATCCATGAACACTGAAGCTTTCTTT
CDR3 protein: CASSEASMNTEAFF

clone size: few
D gene: -
V gene: TRBV13
J gene: TRBJ2-3
CDR3 DNA: TGTGCCAGCAGCCCGGACTCTAAGGGCACAGATACGCAGTATTTT
CDR3 protein: CASSPDSKGTDTQYF

clone size: once
D gene: TRBD1
V gene: TRBV6-5
J gene: TRBJ1-2
CDR3 DNA: TGTGCCAGCAGCCCTACAGGGGGATATGGCTACACCTTC
CDR3 protein: CASSPTGGYGYTF

clone size: -
D gene: -
V gene: TRBV7-9
J gene: TRBJ2-2
CDR3 DNA: TGTGCCAGCAGCTTAGCCCTCACCGGGGAGCTGTTTTTT
CDR3 protein: CASSLALTGELFF

clone size: -
D gene: TRBD1
V gene: TRBV10-3
J gene: TRBJ2-7
CDR3 DNA: TGTGCCATCAGAGAGTTTGAGGGACAGACCTACGAGCAGTACTTC
CDR3 protein: CAIREFEGQTYEQYF

clone size: few
D gene: -
V gene: TRBV30
J gene: TRBJ2-7
CDR3 DNA: TGTGCCTGGAGTGTACTACAGACCTACGAGCAGTACTTC
CDR3 protein: CAWSVLQTYEQYF

clone size: few
D gene: -
V gene: TRBV19
J gene: TRBJ2-3
CDR3 DNA: TGTGCCAGTAGTATAACTCGAGGGCTGACAGATACGCAGTATTTT
CDR3 protein: CASSITRGLTDTQYF

clone size: few
D gene: TRBD2
V gene: TRBV13
J gene: TRBJ2-1
CDR3 DNA: TGTGCCAGCAGCTCCGACTTTGGGCGGGGGGATGAGCAGTTCTTC
CDR3 protein: CASSSDFGRGDEQFF

clone size: -
D gene: TRBD1
V gene: TRBV4-1
J gene: TRBJ2-7
CDR3 DNA: TGCGCCAGCAGCCAGTCAGACAGGGACGACCACGAGCAGTACTTC
CDR3 protein: CASSQSDRDDHEQYF

clone size: few
D gene: TRBD2
V gene: TRBV6-1
J gene: TRBJ2-3
CDR3 DNA: TGTGCCACCTATAGCGGGGGGGGGAGCGAGGATACGCAGTATTTT
CDR3 protein: CATYSGGGSEDTQYF

clone size: -
D gene: TRBD2
V gene: TRBV27
J gene: TRBJ2-3
CDR3 DNA: TGTGCCAGCAGTTTAGTAAGCGGGGGGACAGATACGCAGTATTTT
CDR3 protein: CASSLVSGGTDTQYF

clone size: -
D gene: -
V gene: TRBV7-8
J gene: TRBJ1-3
CDR3 DNA: TGTGCCAGCAGCCCGGGTCTTGGAAACACCATATATTTT
CDR3 protein: CASSPGLGNTIYF

clone size: -
D gene: TRBD1
V gene: TRBV5-4
J gene: TRBJ2-7
CDR3 DNA: TGTGCCAGCAGCTTGGGTAACAGGGGTGCATACGAGCAGTACTTC
CDR3 protein: CASSLGNRGAYEQYF

clone size: many
D gene: TRBD1
V gene: TRBV28
J gene: TRBJ1-5
CDR3 DNA: TGTGCCAGCAGCGGGACAGGGCGGGGACTTAATCAGCCCCAGCATTTT
CDR3 protein: CASSGTGRGLNQPQHF

clone size: few
D gene: TRBD2
V gene: TRBV30
J gene: TRBJ2-3
CDR3 DNA: TGTGCCTGGAGTGTAAGCGGGGGGCCTGCAGATACGCAGTATTTT
CDR3 protein: CAWSVSGGPADTQYF

clone size: -
D gene: -
V gene: TRBV29-1
J gene: TRBJ2-1
CDR3 DNA: TGCAGCGTTGGGACAAGGTTGAATGAGCAGTTCTTC
CDR3 protein: CSVGTRLNEQFF

clone size: once
D gene: TRBD2
V gene: TRBV5-8
J gene: TRBJ2-3
CDR3 DNA: TGTGCCAGCAGTCTTGGGGGGAGGGGCACAGATACGCAGTATTTT
CDR3 protein: CASSLGGRGTDTQYF

clone size: few
D gene: TRBD1
V gene: TRBV2
J gene: TRBJ1-2
CDR3 DNA: TGTGCCAGCATCGGACAGGATACTAACTATGGCTACACCTTC
CDR3 protein: CASIGQDTNYGYTF

clone size: few
D gene: -
V gene: TRBV7-6
J gene: TRBJ1-6
CDR3 DNA: TGTGCCAGCAGCCGGGTCCCCTCGGATTCACCCCTCCACTTT
CDR3 protein: CASSRVPSDSPLHF

clone size: -
D gene: TRBD2
V gene: TRBV27
J gene: TRBJ2-7
CDR3 DNA: TGTGCCAGCAGTTATAGCGGGGGGTCCTACGAGCAGTACTTC
CDR3 protein: CASSYSGGSYEQYF

clone size: -
D gene: TRBD2
V gene: TRBV7-3
J gene: TRBJ2-3
CDR3 DNA: TGTGCCAGCAGCGCCCGACTAGCCGATACGCAGTATTTT
CDR3 protein: CASSARLADTQYF

clone size: -
D gene: TRBD2
V gene: TRBV7-2
J gene: TRBJ2-3
CDR3 DNA: TGTGCCAGCAGCATATTCCGGACTAGCGGGGAGACAGATACGCAGTATTTT
CDR3 protein: CASSIFRTSGETDTQYF

clone size: few
D gene: TRBD2
V gene: TRBV4-3
J gene: TRBJ2-3
CDR3 DNA: TGCGCCAGCAGCCAATACTCCGGGGGGGCCACAGATACGCAGTATTTT
CDR3 protein: CASSQYSGGATDTQYF

clone size: few
D gene: -
V gene: TRBV7-9
J gene: TRBJ2-7
CDR3 DNA: TGTGCCAGCAGCTTAAGCCGGGGTACCGAGCAGTACTTC
CDR3 protein: CASSLSRGTEQYF

clone size: -
D gene: -
V gene: TRBV5-1
J gene: TRBJ2-7
CDR3 DNA: TGCGCCAGCAGAGCCGGGACAACCTACGAGCAGTACTTC
CDR3 protein: CASRAGTTYEQYF

clone size: -
D gene: -
V gene: TRBV6-1
J gene: TRBJ1-5
CDR3 DNA: TGTGCCAGCAGTGCCGACCTCAATCAGCCCCAGCATTTT
CDR3 protein: CASSADLNQPQHF

clone size: -
D gene: -
V gene: TRBV7-9
J gene: TRBJ2-7
CDR3 DNA: TGTGCCAGCACCTCCCTTGACAACTCCTACGAGCAGTACTTC
CDR3 protein: CASTSLDNSYEQYF

clone size: medium-sized
D gene: -
V gene: TRBV6-5
J gene: TRBJ2-7
CDR3 DNA: TGTGCCAGCAGCGACAGGATTTTCTACGAGCAGTACTTC
CDR3 protein: CASSDRIFYEQYF

clone size: -
D gene: TRBD2
V gene: TRBV7-2
J gene: TRBJ2-7
CDR3 DNA: TGTGCCAGCAGCTTCTGGAGAGCGGGGTCCCACGAGCAGTACTTC
CDR3 protein: CASSFWRAGSHEQYF

clone size: -
D gene: TRBD2
V gene: TRBV7-2
J gene: TRBJ2-7
CDR3 DNA: TGTGCCAGCAGCTTAGCGGTTGGACTAGCGGGGCTTCCCTACGAGCAGTACTTC
CDR3 protein: CASSLAVGLAGLPYEQYF

clone size: -
D gene: -
V gene: TRBV11-2
J gene: TRBJ1-4
CDR3 DNA: TGTGCCAGCAGCTTAGAAGTCCCAACAGCTAATGAAAAACTGTTTTTT
CDR3 protein: CASSLEVPTANEKLFF

clone size: -
D gene: TRBD2
V gene: TRBV27
J gene: TRBJ2-3
CDR3 DNA: TGTGCCAGCAGTCGAACCGGGACTAGCGGTGTTTATACGCAGTATTTT
CDR3 protein: CASSRTGTSGVYTQYF

clone size: -
D gene: -
V gene: TRBV11-1
J gene: TRBJ2-5
CDR3 DNA: TGTGCCAGCAGCCTTGCGGCACAAGAGACCCAGTACTTC
CDR3 protein: CASSLAAQETQYF

clone size: -
D gene: -
V gene: TRBV28
J gene: TRBJ2-3
CDR3 DNA: TGTGCCAGCAGTCCTCCAGGGGATACGCAGTATTTT
CDR3 protein: CASSPPGDTQYF

clone size: -
D gene: TRBD2
V gene: TRBV7-2
J gene: TRBJ2-5
CDR3 DNA: TGTGCCAGCAGCGCATATGAGTTAGCGGGGGTTGAGACCCAGTACTTC
CDR3 protein: CASSAYELAGVETQYF